The following is a TCR beta chain sequence with its context. Its antigen is currently unknown. The data were obtained in a study of T cell responses to AZD1222 COVID-19 vaccine. Study-wide results and caveats: Targeting of unmutated variant regions was reportedly seen in nearly half of spike-specific TCRs. Increases in Spike-specific TCR breadth and depth were seen after two AZD1222 doses. Only a handful of AZD1222 recipients were seropositive at baseline.

Assay: immunoSEQ multiplex PCR; the TCRdb copy retains only in-frame clones and omits some. The table lists approximately 110,000 clones, 87% of them singletons. Germline V gene data show CDR1 as KGHDR and CDR2 as SFDVKD. The length of the CDR3 is 14 residues. The V gene lost 0 bases and the J gene lost 0 bases, with 4 bases spanning the gap. This chain uses TRBV24-1 with TRBJ1-2; D gene unclear. This TCR was sampled from an adult who received the AZD1222 COVID-19 vaccine. Sequencing was performed on peripheral blood, taken 28 days after the second AZD1222 dose. The CDR3 spells CATSDLEANYGYTF. The CDR3 DNA reads TGTGCCACCAGTGATTTGGAGGCTAACTATGGCTACACCTTC.